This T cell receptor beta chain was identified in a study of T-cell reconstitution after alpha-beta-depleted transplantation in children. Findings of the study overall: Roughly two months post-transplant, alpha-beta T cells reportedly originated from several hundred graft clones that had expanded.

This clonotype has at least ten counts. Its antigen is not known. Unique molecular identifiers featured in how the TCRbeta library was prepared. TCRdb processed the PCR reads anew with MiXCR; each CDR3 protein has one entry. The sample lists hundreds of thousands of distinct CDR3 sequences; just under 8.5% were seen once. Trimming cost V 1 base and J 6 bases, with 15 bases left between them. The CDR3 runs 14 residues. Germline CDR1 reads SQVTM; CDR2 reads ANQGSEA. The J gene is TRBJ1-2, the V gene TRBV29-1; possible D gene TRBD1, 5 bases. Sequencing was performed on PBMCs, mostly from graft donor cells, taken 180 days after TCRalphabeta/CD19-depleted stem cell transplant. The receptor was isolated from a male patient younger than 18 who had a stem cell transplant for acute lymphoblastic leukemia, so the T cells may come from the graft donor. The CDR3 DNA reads TGCAGCGTTGAAGGGACTACGGGGCCGGATGGCTACACCTTC. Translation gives CSVEGTTGPDGYTF. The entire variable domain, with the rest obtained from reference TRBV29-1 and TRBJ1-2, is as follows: SAVISQKPSRDICQRGTSLTIQCQVDSQVTMMFWYRQQPGQSLTLIATANQGSEATYESGFVIDKFPISRPNLTFSTLTVSNMSPEDSSIYLCSVEGTTGPDGYTFGSGTRLTVV.